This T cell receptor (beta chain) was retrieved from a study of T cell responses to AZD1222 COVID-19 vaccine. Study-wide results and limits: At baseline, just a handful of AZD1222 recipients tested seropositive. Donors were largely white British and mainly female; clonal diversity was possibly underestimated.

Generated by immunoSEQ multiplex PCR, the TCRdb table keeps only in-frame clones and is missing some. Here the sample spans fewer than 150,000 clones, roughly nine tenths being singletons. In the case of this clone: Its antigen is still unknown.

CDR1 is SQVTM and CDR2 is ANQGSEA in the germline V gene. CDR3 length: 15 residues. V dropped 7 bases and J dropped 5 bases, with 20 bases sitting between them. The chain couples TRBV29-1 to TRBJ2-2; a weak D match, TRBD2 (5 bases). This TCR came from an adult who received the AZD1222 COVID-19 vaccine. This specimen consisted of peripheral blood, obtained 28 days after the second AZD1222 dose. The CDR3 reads CSAVVTGIPTGELFF. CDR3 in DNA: TGCAGCGCTGTTGTAACCGGGATACCTACCGGGGAGCTGTTTTTT.